The clone carrying this TCR beta chain was counted many times. The sample comes from a study of regulatory T cells in long-lasting Graves disease. The CDR3 has 14 residues. The germline CDR1 and CDR2 sequences are SNHLY and FYNNEI. Trimming stripped 8 bases from V and 3 bases from J, with 16 bases between. Time point here: newly diagnosed GD, antithyroid drugs for less than 3 months. From PBMCs, RNA was extracted and then used to make the TCR library. Arm-PCR with iRepertoire HTBI primers amplified the CDR3 regions for these TCR beta libraries. Each CDR3 protein is one row after TCRdb ran MiXCR on the multiplex PCR reads. The sample shows roughly 500,000 distinct CDR3 sequences, around 15% of them seen only once. This sample also appeared in a second study, on T cells in Graves' hyperthyroidism and ophthalmopathy. From that report: Newly diagnosed hyperthyroidism, duration under 2 months, in patients aged 18 to 65.

This chain uses TRBV2 with TRBJ2-5; D might be TRBD1 or TRBD2, each matching 6 bases. The sequences come from peripheral blood mononuclear cells (PBMCs), collected at new diagnosis, from a patient treated with antithyroid drugs. This receptor was taken from a woman in her fifties or sixties with Graves disease. The CDR3 sequence: CASGGLLAEETQYF. The CDR3 DNA sequence: TGTGCCAGCGGGGGGCTGCTAGCAGAAGAGACCCAGTACTTC.